This T cell receptor beta chain was recovered during a study of tumor and adjacent non-tumor tissue in lung cancer. Study at large: Histology: around 13 adenocarcinoma, a couple of squamous cell carcinoma, 1 small cell lung cancer.

Three rounds of nested PCR, following a modified ARM-PCR protocol, produced the TCRbeta library. In TCRdb, the multiplex PCR reads were re-called with MiXCR into one record per CDR3 protein. The data show fewer than 85,000 distinct CDR3 sequences, around three quarters seen once. For this clonotype: The germline gene is not matched at one end of the junction; a read error may be the cause.

RNA was extracted from bulk tissue without any cell sorting. Germline V gives CDR1 DFQATT, CDR2 SNEGSKA (reference sequence). CDR3 length: 15 amino acids. This TCR was recovered from a man aged 55-75 years with non-small cell lung cancer. The sample consisted of lung tumor tissue. The chain joins TRBV20-1 to TRBJ2-1; D is unresolved. The CDR3: CNVRPPLEAYHEQFF. For the CDR3, the DNA is TGCAATGTTAGGCCCCCACTCGAAGCCTACCATGAGCAGTTCTTC.